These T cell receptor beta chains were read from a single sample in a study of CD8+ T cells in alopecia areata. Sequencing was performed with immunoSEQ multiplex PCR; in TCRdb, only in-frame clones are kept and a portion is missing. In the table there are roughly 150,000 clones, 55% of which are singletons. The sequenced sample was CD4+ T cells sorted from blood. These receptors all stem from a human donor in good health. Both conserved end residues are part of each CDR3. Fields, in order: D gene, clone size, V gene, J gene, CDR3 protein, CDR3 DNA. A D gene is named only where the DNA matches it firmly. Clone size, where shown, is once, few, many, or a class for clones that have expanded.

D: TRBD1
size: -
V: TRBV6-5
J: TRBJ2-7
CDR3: CAARTGMGEQYF
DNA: TGTGCCGCCCGGACAGGGATGGGTGAGCAGTACTTC

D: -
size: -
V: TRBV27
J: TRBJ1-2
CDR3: CASGGRAFSYGYTF
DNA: TGTGCCAGCGGGGGAAGGGCCTTCAGCTATGGCTACACCTTC

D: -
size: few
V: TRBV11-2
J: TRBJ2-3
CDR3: CASSFLMARGDTQYF
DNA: TGTGCCAGCAGCTTTTTGATGGCTAGGGGAGATACGCAGTATTTT

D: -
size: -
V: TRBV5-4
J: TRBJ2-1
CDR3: CASRTDFSSYNEQFF
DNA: TGTGCCAGCAGAACGGACTTCAGCTCCTACAATGAGCAGTTCTTC

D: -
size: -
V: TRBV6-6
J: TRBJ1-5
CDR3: CASTGGVEGLNQPQHF
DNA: TGTGCCAGCACCGGGGGTGTCGAAGGGTTAAATCAGCCCCAGCATTTT

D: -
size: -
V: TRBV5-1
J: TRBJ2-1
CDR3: CASSGGPSYNEQFF
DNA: TGCGCCAGCAGCGGGGGCCCTAGCTACAATGAGCAGTTCTTC

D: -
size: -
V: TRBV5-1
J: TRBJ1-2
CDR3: CASSTGTPTNYGYTF
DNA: TGCGCCAGCAGCACCGGGACACCAACTAACTATGGCTACACCTTC

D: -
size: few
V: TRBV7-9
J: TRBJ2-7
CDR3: CASSPGRFSYEQYF
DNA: TGTGCCAGCAGCCCGGGACGGTTTTCCTACGAGCAGTACTTC

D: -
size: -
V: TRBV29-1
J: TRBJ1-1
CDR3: CSVVREWRTEAFF
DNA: TGCAGCGTTGTGAGGGAGTGGAGGACTGAAGCTTTCTTT

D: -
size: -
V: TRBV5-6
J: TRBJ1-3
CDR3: CASSLRGSGNTIYF
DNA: TGTGCCAGCAGCTTGCGGGGGTCCGGAAACACCATATATTTT

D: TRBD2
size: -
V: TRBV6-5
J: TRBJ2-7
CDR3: CASRPGLAGVYEQYF
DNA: TGTGCCAGCAGACCGGGACTAGCGGGAGTCTACGAGCAGTACTTC

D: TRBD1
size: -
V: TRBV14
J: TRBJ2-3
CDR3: CASSQVQGAGDTQYF
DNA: TGTGCCAGCAGCCAAGTCCAGGGGGCAGGAGATACGCAGTATTTT

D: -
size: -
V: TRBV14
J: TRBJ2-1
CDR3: CASSIDYWNEQFF
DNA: TGTGCCAGCAGTATCGACTATTGGAATGAGCAGTTCTTC

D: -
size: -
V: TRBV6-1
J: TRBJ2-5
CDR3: CASSVRGETQYF
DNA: TGTGCCAGCAGTGTGCGTGGAGAGACCCAGTACTTC

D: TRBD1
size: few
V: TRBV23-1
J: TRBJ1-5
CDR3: CASRPTGDSNQPQHF
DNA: TGCGCCAGCAGACCGACAGGGGATAGCAATCAGCCCCAGCATTTT

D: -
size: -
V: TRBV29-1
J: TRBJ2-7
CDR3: CSVRRFQEPYEQYF
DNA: TGCAGCGTCAGGAGGTTTCAGGAGCCCTACGAGCAGTACTTC

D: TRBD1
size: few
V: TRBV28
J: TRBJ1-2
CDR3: CASSLPWTGGDYGYTF
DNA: TGTGCCAGCAGTTTACCATGGACAGGGGGCGACTATGGCTACACCTTC

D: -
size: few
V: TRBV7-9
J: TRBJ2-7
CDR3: CASSYGTKAYEQYF
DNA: TGTGCCAGCAGCTACGGGACAAAAGCCTACGAGCAGTACTTC

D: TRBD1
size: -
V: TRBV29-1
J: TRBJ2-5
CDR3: CSVRQGGGGETQYF
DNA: TGCAGCGTACGACAGGGGGGCGGTGGAGAGACCCAGTACTTC

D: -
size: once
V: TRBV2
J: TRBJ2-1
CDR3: CASSVSGSAYNEQFF
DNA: TGTGCCAGCAGTGTTTCCGGGAGCGCATACAATGAGCAGTTCTTC

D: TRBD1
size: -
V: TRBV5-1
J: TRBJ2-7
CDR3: CASSLAGDRAHEQYF
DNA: TGCGCCAGCAGCTTGGCCGGGGACAGGGCACACGAGCAGTACTTC

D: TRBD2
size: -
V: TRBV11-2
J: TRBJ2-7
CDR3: CASSPRGGSGEQYF
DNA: TGTGCCAGCAGCCCAAGAGGCGGGAGCGGCGAGCAGTACTTC

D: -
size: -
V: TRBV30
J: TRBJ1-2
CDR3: CAWTRAGIYGYTF
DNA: TGTGCCTGGACCCGGGCAGGGATCTATGGCTACACCTTC

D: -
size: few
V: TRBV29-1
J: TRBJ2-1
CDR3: CSVEDRPTEQFF
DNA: TGCAGCGTTGAAGATCGGCCGACTGAGCAGTTCTTC

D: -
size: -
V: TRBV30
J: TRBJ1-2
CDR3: CAWSTGVNYGYTF
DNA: TGTGCCTGGAGTACGGGGGTGAACTATGGCTACACCTTC

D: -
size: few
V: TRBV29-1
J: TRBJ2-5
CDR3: CSVEDQKGRETQYF
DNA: TGCAGCGTTGAAGATCAGAAGGGCCGGGAGACCCAGTACTTC

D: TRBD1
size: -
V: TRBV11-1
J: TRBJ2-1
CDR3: CASSPRDRGTNEQFF
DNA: TGTGCCAGCAGCCCCCGGGACAGGGGGACCAATGAGCAGTTCTTC

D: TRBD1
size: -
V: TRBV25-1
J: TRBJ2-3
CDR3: CASSLTPTGPDTQYF
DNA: TGTGCCAGCAGTCTAACCCCGACAGGGCCAGATACGCAGTATTTT

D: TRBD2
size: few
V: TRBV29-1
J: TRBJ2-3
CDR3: CSVVTGGPGTDTQYF
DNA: TGCAGCGTTGTCACGGGAGGGCCCGGCACAGATACGCAGTATTTT

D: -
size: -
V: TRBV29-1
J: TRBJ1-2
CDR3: CSVGEGMMGNGYTF
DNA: TGCAGCGTCGGAGAGGGAATGATGGGGAATGGCTACACCTTC

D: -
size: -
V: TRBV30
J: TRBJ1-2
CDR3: CAWSGGGLWEDYGYTF
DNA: TGTGCCTGGAGTGGAGGGGGGTTATGGGAGGACTATGGCTACACCTTC

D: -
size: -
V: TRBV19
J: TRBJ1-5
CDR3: CASTAGYQPQHF
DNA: TGTGCCAGTACAGCGGGGTATCAGCCCCAGCATTTT

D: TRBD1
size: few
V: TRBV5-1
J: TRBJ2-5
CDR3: CASRPGQGKKTQYF
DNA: TGCGCCAGCAGACCGGGACAGGGGAAAAAGACCCAGTACTTC

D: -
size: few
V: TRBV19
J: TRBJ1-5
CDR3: CASSNPGQRPQHF
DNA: TGTGCCAGTAGTAACCCCGGCCAACGGCCCCAGCATTTT

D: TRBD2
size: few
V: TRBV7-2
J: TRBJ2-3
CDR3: CASSPRTSGSGIAQYF
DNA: TGTGCCAGCAGCCCTCGGACTAGCGGGAGCGGGATCGCGCAGTATTTT